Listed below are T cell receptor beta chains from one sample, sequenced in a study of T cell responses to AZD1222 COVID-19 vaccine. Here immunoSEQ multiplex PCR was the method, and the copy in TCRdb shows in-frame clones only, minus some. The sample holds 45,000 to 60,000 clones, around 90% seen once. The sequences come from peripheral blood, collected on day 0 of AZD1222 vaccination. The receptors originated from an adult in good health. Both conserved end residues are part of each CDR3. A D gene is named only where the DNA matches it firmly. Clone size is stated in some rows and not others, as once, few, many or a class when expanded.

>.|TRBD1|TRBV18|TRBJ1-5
CASSSGQGVFQPQHF
TGTGCCAGCTCATCCGGACAGGGGGTTTTTCAGCCCCAGCATTTT
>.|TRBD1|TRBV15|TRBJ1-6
CATARTGGPPLLHF
TGTGCCACCGCCCGGACAGGGGGTCCCCCTCTCCTCCACTTT
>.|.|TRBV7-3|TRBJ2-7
CASSLIGGSGSYEQYF
TGTGCCAGCAGCTTAATCGGAGGTAGCGGATCCTACGAGCAGTACTTC
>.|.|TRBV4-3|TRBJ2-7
CASSQGSHGGSSYEQYF
TGCGCCAGCAGCCAAGGCAGCCACGGGGGTAGCTCCTACGAGCAGTACTTC
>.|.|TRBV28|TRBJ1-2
CASSFGQGGLYGYTF
TGTGCCAGCAGTTTTGGTCAAGGGGGTCTCTATGGCTACACCTTC
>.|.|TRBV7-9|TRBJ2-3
CASSLWGNGADTQYF
TGTGCCAGCAGCTTATGGGGAAATGGCGCAGATACGCAGTATTTT
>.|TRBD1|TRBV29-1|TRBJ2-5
CSVEGTGTPRETQYF
TGCAGCGTTGAGGGGACAGGGACCCCGAGGGAGACCCAGTACTTC
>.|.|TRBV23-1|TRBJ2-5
CASSQHGRKGGETQYF
TGCGCCAGCAGTCAACACGGACGGAAAGGCGGAGAGACCCAGTACTTC
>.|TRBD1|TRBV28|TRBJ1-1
CASSSAGGWDTEAFF
TGTGCCAGCAGTTCCGCAGGGGGCTGGGACACTGAAGCTTTCTTT
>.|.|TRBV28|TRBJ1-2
CASRLRQVPRYGYTF
TGTGCCAGCAGACTAAGACAGGTTCCCCGCTATGGCTACACCTTC
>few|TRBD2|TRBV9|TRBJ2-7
CASSAMGGGSYEQYF
TGTGCCAGCAGCGCCATGGGCGGGGGCTCCTACGAGCAGTACTTC
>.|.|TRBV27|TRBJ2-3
CASYAGATDTQYF
TGTGCCAGTTATGCAGGGGCTACAGATACGCAGTATTTT
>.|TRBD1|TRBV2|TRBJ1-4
CASRSGTVNEKLFF
TGTGCCAGCAGGTCCGGGACAGTTAATGAAAAACTGTTTTTT
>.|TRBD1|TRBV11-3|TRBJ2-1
CASSSGQGAEQFF
TGTGCCAGCAGCTCGGGACAGGGGGCGGAGCAGTTCTTC
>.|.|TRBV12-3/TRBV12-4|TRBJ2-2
CASSIRGNRELFF
TGTGCCAGCAGTATCAGGGGAAACCGGGAGCTGTTTTTT
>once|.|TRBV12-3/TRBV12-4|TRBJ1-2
CASSLRGLYGYTF
TGTGCCAGCAGTCTCAGGGGCCTCTATGGCTACACCTTC
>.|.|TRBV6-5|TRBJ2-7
CASSYSKQGHEQYF
TGTGCCAGCAGTTACTCGAAGCAGGGTCACGAGCAGTACTTC
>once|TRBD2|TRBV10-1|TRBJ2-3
CASSGGGILTDTQYF
TGCGCCAGCAGCGGCGGGGGGATTCTAACAGATACGCAGTATTTT
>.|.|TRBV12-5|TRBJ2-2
CASGFAVPGVNTGELFF
TGTGCTAGTGGTTTTGCAGTTCCGGGGGTGAACACCGGGGAGCTGTTTTTT
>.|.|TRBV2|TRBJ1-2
CASTREKAGYTF
TGTGCCAGCACCCGCGAAAAGGCTGGCTACACCTTC
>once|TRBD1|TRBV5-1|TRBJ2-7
CASSGPGTGAVSSYEQYF
TGCGCCAGCAGCGGTCCCGGGACAGGGGCCGTAAGCTCCTACGAGCAGTACTTC
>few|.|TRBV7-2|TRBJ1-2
CASSLGGSYGYTF
TGTGCCAGCAGCTTAGGGGGGTCGTATGGCTACACCTTC
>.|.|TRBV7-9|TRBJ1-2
CASSLGFHYGYTF
TGTGCCAGCAGCTTAGGCTTCCACTATGGCTACACCTTC
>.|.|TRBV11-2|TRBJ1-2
CASSPPWGRTNYGYTF
TGTGCCAGCAGCCCTCCTTGGGGCAGAACTAACTATGGCTACACCTTC
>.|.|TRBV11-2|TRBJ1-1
CASSLGLSGTEAFF
TGTGCCAGCAGCTTAGGACTTTCTGGCACTGAAGCTTTCTTT
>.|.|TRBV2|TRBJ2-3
CASRVGDTQYF
TGTGCCAGCAGAGTTGGCGATACGCAGTATTTT
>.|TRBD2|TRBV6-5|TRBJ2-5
CASSYSTSGEETQYF
TGTGCCAGCAGTTACTCGACTAGCGGGGAAGAGACCCAGTACTTC
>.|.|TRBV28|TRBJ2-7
CASSPTAWGARYEQYF
TGTGCCAGCAGCCCGACCGCTTGGGGGGCGCGCTACGAGCAGTACTTC
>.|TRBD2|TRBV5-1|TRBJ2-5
CASSLGAGGEETQYF
TGCGCCAGCAGCCTGGGCGCGGGGGGCGAAGAGACCCAGTACTTC
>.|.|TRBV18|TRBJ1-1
CASSPHALGSGTEAFF
TGTGCCAGCTCACCACATGCACTGGGCTCGGGCACTGAAGCTTTCTTT
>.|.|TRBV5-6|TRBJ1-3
CASSLGQAGSRNTIYF
TGTGCCAGCAGCTTGGGACAAGCGGGCTCGAGAAACACCATATATTTT
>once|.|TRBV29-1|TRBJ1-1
CSAGRDDGTEAFF
TGCAGCGCGGGGAGGGACGACGGCACTGAAGCTTTCTTT
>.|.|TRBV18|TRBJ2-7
CASSPSPSLAYEQYF
TGTGCCAGCTCACCCTCCCCGTCCCTAGCCTACGAGCAGTACTTC
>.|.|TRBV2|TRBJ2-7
CASRDYQYEQYF
TGTGCCAGCAGGGACTATCAGTACGAGCAGTACTTC
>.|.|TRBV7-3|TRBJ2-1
CASSTPPRNEQFF
TGTGCCAGCAGCACCCCCCCCAGAAATGAGCAGTTCTTC
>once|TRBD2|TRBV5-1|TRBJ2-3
CASSLGLAGATDTQYF
TGCGCCAGCAGCCTCGGACTAGCGGGGGCCACAGATACGCAGTATTTT
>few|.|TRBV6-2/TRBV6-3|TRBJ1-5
CASSPGGWQPQHF
TGTGCCAGCAGTCCGGGGGGCTGGCAGCCCCAGCATTTT
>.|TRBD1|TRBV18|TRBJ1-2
CASSPRDRGSYGYTF
TGTGCCAGCTCACCCCGGGACAGGGGTAGCTATGGCTACACCTTC
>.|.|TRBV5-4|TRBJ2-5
CASSLAGPASETQYF
TGTGCCAGCAGCTTGGCCGGTCCGGCGTCAGAGACCCAGTACTTC
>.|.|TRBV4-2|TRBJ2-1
CASSQEGFVKNEQFF
TGTGCCAGCAGCCAAGAGGGGTTTGTCAAGAATGAGCAGTTCTTC
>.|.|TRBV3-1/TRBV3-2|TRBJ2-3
CASSPTSSQGSRGQYF
TGTGCCAGCAGCCCGACGTCTTCGCAAGGGTCGAGGGGGCAGTATTTT
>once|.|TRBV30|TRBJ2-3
CAWSLDREGADTQYF
TGTGCCTGGAGTCTAGACAGGGAGGGCGCAGATACGCAGTATTTT
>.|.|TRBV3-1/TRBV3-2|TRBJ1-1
CASSQVPGREPEAFF
TGTGCCAGCAGCCAAGTGCCCGGCAGGGAGCCTGAAGCTTTCTTT
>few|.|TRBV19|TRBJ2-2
CASRGGGPGELFF
TGTGCCAGTAGGGGCGGGGGCCCCGGGGAGCTGTTTTTT
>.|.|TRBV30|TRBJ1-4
CAWSPGGHEKLFF
TGTGCCTGGAGTCCTGGGGGCCATGAAAAACTGTTTTTT
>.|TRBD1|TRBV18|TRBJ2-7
CASTRDRGTYEQYF
TGTGCCAGCACCCGGGACAGGGGGACCTACGAGCAGTACTTC
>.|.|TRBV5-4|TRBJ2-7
CASSLRGARSYEQYF
TGTGCCAGCAGCTTACGGGGGGCTAGGTCCTACGAGCAGTACTTC
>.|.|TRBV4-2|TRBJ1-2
CASSPGRQAGYTF
TGTGCCAGCAGCCCAGGCAGACAGGCTGGCTACACCTTC
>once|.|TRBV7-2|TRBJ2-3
CASSPSEPPASF
TGTGCCAGCAGCCCCTCTGAGCCCCCCGCGTCTTTT
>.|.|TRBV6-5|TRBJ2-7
CASIQTSGGSYEQYF
TGTGCCAGCATTCAAACCTCTGGGGGCTCCTACGAGCAGTACTTC
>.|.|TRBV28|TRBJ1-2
CASSLGAGNYGYTF
TGTGCCAGCAGTTTGGGGGCGGGGAACTATGGCTACACCTTC
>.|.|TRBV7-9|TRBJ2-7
CASSIGGRRAYEQYF
TGTGCCAGCAGTATAGGGGGGCGTCGGGCCTACGAGCAGTACTTC
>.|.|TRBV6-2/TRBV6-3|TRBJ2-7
CASSRDGYYEQYF
TGTGCCAGCAGCCGGGACGGATACTACGAGCAGTACTTC